This TCR beta chain was recorded in a study of shared clonotypes between healthy human individuals. About the research overall: A couple of female and a few male donors aged 18 to 49 were enrolled.

The authors ran the assay at deep level. Splitting of each subset's genomic DNA was done evenly across several immunoSEQ plates. Sequencing used immunoSEQ multiplex PCR; TCRdb keeps in-frame clones, though not all of them. The sample shows around 700,000 clones, 73% of them seen only once. In germline, CDR1 is MDHEN, CDR2 SYDVKM. The CDR3 has 14 residues. The germline V and J ends were trimmed by 6 bases and 3 bases, with 14 bases remaining between them. Sequenced input: memory CD4+ T cells sorted from blood. This sample's subset: CD45RA-negative fraction. The receptor's source is a woman aged 25-40 years in good health. The chain recombines TRBV28 with TRBJ1-2, with D maybe TRBD1 (6 bases). The CDR3 reads CASRPQGFDYGYTF. The CDR3 bases are TGTGCCAGCAGACCACAGGGTTTTGACTATGGCTACACCTTC.